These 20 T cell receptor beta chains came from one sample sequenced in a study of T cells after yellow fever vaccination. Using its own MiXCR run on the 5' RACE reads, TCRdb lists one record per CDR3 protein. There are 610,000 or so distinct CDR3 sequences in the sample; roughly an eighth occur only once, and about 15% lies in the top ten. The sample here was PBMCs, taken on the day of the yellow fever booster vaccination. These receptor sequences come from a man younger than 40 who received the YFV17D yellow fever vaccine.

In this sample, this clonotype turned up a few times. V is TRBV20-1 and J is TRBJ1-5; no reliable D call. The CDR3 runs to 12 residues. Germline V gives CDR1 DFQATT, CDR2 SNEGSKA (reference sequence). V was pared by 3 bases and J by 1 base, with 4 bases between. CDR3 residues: CSASRSNQPQHF. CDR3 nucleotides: TGCAGTGCTAGCCGGAGCAATCAGCCCCAGCATTTT.

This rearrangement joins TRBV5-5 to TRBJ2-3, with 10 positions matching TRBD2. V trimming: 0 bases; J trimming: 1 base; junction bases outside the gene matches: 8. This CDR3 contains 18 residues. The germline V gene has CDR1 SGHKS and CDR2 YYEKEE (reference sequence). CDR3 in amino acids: CASSLGLAGPVGTDTQYF. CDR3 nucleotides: TGTGCCAGCAGCTTGGGACTAGCGGGCCCTGTGGGCACAGATACGCAGTATTTT.

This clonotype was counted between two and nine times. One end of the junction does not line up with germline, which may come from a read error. The CDR3 sequence is CAWSGGGPSVNF. DNA for the CDR3: TGTGCCTGGAGTGGAGGTGGCCCAAGCGTTAACTTC. This chain links TRBV30 with TRBJ2-7; D gene ambiguous. Germline assignment: CDR1 GTSNPN and CDR2 SVGIG (reference sequence). The CDR3 spans 12 residues.

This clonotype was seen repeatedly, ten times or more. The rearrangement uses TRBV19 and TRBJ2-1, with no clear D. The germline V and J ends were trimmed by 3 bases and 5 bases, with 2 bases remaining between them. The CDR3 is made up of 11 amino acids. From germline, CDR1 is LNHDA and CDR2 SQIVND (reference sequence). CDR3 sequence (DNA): TGTGCCAGTAGTATGGACAATGAGCAGTTCTTC. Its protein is CASSMDNEQFF.

The CDR3 sequence: CASSIQDGNGYTF. CDR3 bases: TGTGCCAGTAGTATCCAGGACGGGAATGGCTACACCTTC. The rearrangement joins TRBV19 to TRBJ1-2, with D unclear. Trimming left V 3 bases short and J 6 bases short, with 11 bases between. From germline, CDR1 is LNHDA and CDR2 SQIVND (reference sequence). The CDR3 spans 13 residues.

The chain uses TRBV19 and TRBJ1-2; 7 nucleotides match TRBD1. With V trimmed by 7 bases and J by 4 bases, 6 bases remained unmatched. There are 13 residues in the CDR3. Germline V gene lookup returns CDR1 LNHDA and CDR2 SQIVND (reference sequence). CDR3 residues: CASKRGQSYGYTF. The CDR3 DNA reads TGTGCCAGTAAGCGGGGACAGAGCTATGGCTACACCTTC.

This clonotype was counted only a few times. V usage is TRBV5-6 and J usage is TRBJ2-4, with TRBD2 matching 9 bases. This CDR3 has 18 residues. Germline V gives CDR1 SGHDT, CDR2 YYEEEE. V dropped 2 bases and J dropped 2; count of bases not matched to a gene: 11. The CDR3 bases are TGTGCCAGCAGCTTTCGTGGTAGCGGGAGCAGGCCCAAAAACATTCAGTACTTC. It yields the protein CASSFRGSGSRPKNIQYF.

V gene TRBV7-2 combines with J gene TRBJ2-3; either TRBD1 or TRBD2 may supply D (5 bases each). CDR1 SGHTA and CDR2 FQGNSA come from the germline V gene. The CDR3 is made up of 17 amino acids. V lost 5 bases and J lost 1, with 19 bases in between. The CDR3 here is CASSPQTGLLGTDTQYF. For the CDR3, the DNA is TGTGCCAGCAGCCCACAGACGGGGCTCCTGGGCACAGATACGCAGTATTTT.

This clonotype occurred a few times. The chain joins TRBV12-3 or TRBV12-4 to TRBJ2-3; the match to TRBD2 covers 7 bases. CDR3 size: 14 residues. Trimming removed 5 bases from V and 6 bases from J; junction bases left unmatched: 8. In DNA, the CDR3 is TGTGCCAGCAGTCTGTGGGGAGGGGCGGATACGCAGTATTTT. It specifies CASSLWGGADTQYF.

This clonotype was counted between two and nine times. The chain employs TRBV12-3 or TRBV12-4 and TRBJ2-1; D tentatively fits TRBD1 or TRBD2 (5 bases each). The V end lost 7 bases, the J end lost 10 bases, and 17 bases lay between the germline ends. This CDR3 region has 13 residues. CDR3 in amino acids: CASNRHRGGEQFF. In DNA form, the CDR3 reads TGTGCCAGCAACCGACATAGGGGCGGGGAGCAGTTCTTC.

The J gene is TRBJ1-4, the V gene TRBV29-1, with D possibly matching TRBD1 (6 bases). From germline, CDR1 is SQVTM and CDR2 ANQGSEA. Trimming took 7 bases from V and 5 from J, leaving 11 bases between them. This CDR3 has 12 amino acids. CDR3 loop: CSAGTMNEKLFF. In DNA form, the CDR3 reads TGCAGCGCCGGGACAATGAATGAAAAACTGTTTTTT.

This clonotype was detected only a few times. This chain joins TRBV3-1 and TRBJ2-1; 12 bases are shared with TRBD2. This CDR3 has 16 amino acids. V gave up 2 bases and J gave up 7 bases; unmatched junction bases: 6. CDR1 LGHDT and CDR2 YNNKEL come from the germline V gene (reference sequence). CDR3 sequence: CASSQTGLAGGNEQFF. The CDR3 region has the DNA TGTGCCAGCAGCCAAACGGGACTAGCGGGCGGAAATGAGCAGTTCTTC.

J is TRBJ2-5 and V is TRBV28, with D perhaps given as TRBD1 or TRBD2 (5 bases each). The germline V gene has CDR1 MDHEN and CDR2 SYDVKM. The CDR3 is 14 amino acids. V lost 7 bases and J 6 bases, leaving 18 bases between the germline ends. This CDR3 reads CASKVTVWDQTQYF. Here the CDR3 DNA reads TGTGCCAGCAAAGTGACAGTTTGGGACCAGACCCAGTACTTC.

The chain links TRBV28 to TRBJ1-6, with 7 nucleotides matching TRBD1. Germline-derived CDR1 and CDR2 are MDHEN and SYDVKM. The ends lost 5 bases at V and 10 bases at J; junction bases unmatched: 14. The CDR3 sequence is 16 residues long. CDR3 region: CASSLRGAIMGSPLHF. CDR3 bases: TGTGCCAGCAGTCTCAGGGGGGCTATCATGGGGTCACCCCTCCACTTT.

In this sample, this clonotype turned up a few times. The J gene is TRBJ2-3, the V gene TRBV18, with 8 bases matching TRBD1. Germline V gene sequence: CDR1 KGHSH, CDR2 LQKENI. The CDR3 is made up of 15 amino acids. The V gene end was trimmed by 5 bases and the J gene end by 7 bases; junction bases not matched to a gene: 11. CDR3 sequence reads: CASSSLLGQDNTQYF. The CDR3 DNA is TGTGCCAGCTCATCTCTTCTGGGACAGGATAATACGCAGTATTTT.

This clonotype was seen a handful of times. DNA for the CDR3: TGTGCCAGCAGTTTAATAGCGGGAGTCCGTAACGAGCAGTACTTC. Its protein is CASSLIAGVRNEQYF. The chain uses TRBV28 and TRBJ2-7; 9 nucleotides agree with TRBD2. V dropped 2 bases and J dropped 5; count of bases not matched to a gene: 7. The CDR3 totals 15 residues. Germline lookup yields CDR1 MDHEN and CDR2 SYDVKM. Together with reference TRBV28 and TRBJ2-7, the CDR3 gives the full variable domain: DVKVTQSSRYLVKRTGEKVFLECVQDMDHENMFWYRQDPGLGLRLIYFSYDVKMKEKGDIPEGYSVSREKKERFSLILESASTNQTSMYLCASSLIAGVRNEQYFGPGTRLTVT.

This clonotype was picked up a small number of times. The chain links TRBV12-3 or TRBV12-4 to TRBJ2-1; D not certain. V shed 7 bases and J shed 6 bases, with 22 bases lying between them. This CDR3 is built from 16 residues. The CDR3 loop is CASTSLSVRVRNEQFF. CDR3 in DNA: TGTGCCAGCACTTCCCTGTCGGTGAGAGTTCGCAATGAGCAGTTCTTC.

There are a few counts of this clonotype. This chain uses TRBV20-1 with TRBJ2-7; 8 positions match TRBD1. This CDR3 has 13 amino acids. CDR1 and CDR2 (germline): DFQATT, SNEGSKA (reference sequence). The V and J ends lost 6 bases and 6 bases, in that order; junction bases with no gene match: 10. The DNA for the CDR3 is TGCAGTGCGATGGGGACAGGTATTTTCGAGCAGTACTTC. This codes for CSAMGTGIFEQYF.

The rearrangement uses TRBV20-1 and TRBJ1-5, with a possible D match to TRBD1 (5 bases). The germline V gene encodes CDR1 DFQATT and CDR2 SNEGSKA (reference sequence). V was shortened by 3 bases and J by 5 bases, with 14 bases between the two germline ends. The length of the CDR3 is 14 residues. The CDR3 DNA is TGCAGTGCTAGGACCGGGACGACTGATCAGCCCCAGCATTTT. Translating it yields CSARTGTTDQPQHF.

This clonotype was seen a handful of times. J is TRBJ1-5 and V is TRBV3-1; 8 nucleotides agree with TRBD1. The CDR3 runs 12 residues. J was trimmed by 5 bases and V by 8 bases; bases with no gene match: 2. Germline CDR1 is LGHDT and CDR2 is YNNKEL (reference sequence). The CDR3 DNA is TGTGCCAGCGGACAGGGCCATCAGCCCCAGCATTTT. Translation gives CASGQGHQPQHF.